The 28 T cell receptor beta chains below were found in one sample sequenced in a study of blood T cell repertoires in COVID-19. Sequencing was performed with immunoSEQ multiplex PCR; in TCRdb, only in-frame clones are kept and a portion is missing. Of approximately 97,000 clones listed, roughly 86% are singletons. Sequencing was done on a sample of peripheral blood. These receptors all come from a man between 45 and 60 years old with active or convalescent COVID-19.

The V gene is TRBV11-2, the J gene TRBJ2-3, with D possibly matching TRBD1 (6 bases). Germline CDR1 reads SGHAT; CDR2 reads FQNNGV. This CDR3 region has 14 residues. V was pared by 2 bases and J by 3 bases, with 9 bases between. CDR3 residues: CASSLPQGTDTQYF. DNA for the CDR3: TGTGCCAGCAGCTTACCTCAGGGGACAGATACGCAGTATTTT.

The CDR3 sequence is CASTFQQGNIQPQHF. The CDR3 region has the DNA TGTGCCAGTACCTTCCAACAGGGTAATATACAGCCCCAGCATTTT. The chain employs TRBV19 and TRBJ1-5; tentative D call: TRBD1 (6 bases). The germline V and J ends were trimmed by 7 bases and 7 bases, with 20 bases remaining between them. Per germline, CDR1 LNHDA and CDR2 SQIVND (reference sequence). The CDR3 sequence is 15 residues long.

This chain connects TRBV27 to TRBJ1-6, with D maybe TRBD1 (6 bases). Deletions cut 10 bases from V and 5 bases from J, with 9 bases between. In germline, CDR1 is MNHEY, CDR2 SMNVEV (reference sequence). The CDR3 loop spans 12 amino acids. In nucleotides, the CDR3 is TGTGCCACCCGACAGGATAATTCACCCCTCCACTTT. Residues: CATRQDNSPLHF.

As to this clone: The sample contains more than one DNA sequence encoding this CDR3. V usage is TRBV24-1 and J usage is TRBJ1-5, with 7 bases lining up with TRBD1. CDR3 length: 15 residues. The V and J ends lost 2 bases and 4 bases, in that order; junction bases with no gene match: 4. In germline, CDR1 is KGHDR, CDR2 SFDVKD. The CDR3 here is CATSDSGTVNQPQHF. In DNA form, the CDR3 reads TGTGCCACCAGTGATTCCGGGACAGTAAATCAGCCCCAGCATTTT.

CDR3 sequence: CVSGTGDSPLHF. CDR3 sequence (DNA): TGTGTATCGGGGACAGGGGATTCACCCCTCCACTTT. The gene calls are TRBV6-5 and TRBJ1-6, with 10 bases fitting TRBD1. Looked up from germline, CDR1 is MNHEY and CDR2 is SVGAGI. This CDR3 has 12 residues.

This chain joins TRBV5-4 and TRBJ2-2, with 8 positions matching TRBD1. The CDR3 sequence is 16 residues long. The ends lost 4 bases at V and 1 base at J; junction bases unmatched: 6. Germline CDR1 and CDR2: SGHNT and YYREEE (reference sequence). CDR3 in amino acids: CASSPIGTGNTGELFF. The CDR3 nucleotides are TGTGCCAGCAGCCCTATCGGGACAGGGAACACCGGGGAGCTGTTTTTT.

This chain connects TRBV7-9 to TRBJ2-5, with D unresolved. CDR3 length equals 13 residues. Germline CDR1 is SEHNR and CDR2 is FQNEAQ (reference sequence). V lost 3 bases to trimming and J lost 5 bases, with 10 bases between them. CDR3 coding DNA: TGTGCCAGCAGCTTCAACGCCGAGGAGACCCAGTACTTC. Its translation is CASSFNAEETQYF.

This chain joins TRBV11-3 and TRBJ2-3; 11 bases fit TRBD2. With V trimmed by 1 base and J by 0 bases, 0 bases remained unmatched. Germline loops: CDR1 SGHNT, CDR2 YENEEA. The CDR3 sequence is 16 residues long. The CDR3 DNA reads as TGTGCCAGCAGCTTAGGACTAGCGGGGAGCACAGATACGCAGTATTTT. Its protein is CASSLGLAGSTDTQYF. Filled out from reference TRBV11-3 and TRBJ2-3, the complete variable domain reads EAGVVQSPRYKIIEKKQPVAFWCNPISGHNTLYWYLQNLGQGPELLIRYENEEAVDDSQLPKDRFSAERLKGVDSTLKIQPAELGDSAVYLCASSLGLAGSTDTQYFGPGTRLTVL.

This sequence joins TRBV6-5 and TRBJ2-7; 8 bases fit TRBD2. After removal of 2 bases from V and 0 bases from J, the junction contained 3 bases not matched to a gene. The V gene's germline CDR1 is MNHEY and CDR2 SVGAGI. The CDR3 runs to 15 residues. CDR3 amino acids: CASSYDRGGSYEQYF. CDR3 coding DNA: TGTGCCAGCAGTTACGACCGGGGGGGCTCCTACGAGCAGTACTTC.

The chain is built from TRBV12-3 or TRBV12-4 and TRBJ1-1, with D unresolved. The CDR3 is 13 amino acids. The ends were cut back, 4 bases at V and 6 bases at J, with 12 bases in the middle. The CDR3 sequence is CASSYSGLPEAFF. DNA for the CDR3: TGTGCCAGCAGTTACAGTGGCCTCCCTGAAGCTTTCTTT.

This clone was counted a single time. The chain combines TRBV18 with TRBJ1-1; D remains unclear. Germline loops: CDR1 KGHSH, CDR2 LQKENI. Trimming cost V 3 bases and J 6 bases, with 8 bases left between them. The CDR3 is 12 residues long. The CDR3 loop is CASSPPGAEAFF. The CDR3 region has the DNA TGTGCCAGCTCACCCCCCGGGGCTGAAGCTTTCTTT.

This chain joins TRBV3-1 (or the pseudogene TRBV3-2) and TRBJ2-3; D might be TRBD2 (6 bases). Germline V gene sequence: CDR1 LGHDT, CDR2 YNNKEL (reference sequence). V lost 1 base and J lost 2, with 10 bases in between. The CDR3 length is 15 residues. The CDR3 sequence: CASSQGAGITDTQYF. CDR3 bases: TGTGCCAGCAGCCAAGGGGCGGGGATCACAGATACGCAGTATTTT.

This chain's CDR3 is CATLRQNNQKLFF. CDR3 sequence (DNA): TGTGCCACCTTGAGACAGAATAACCAAAAACTGTTTTTT. The chain combines TRBV2 with TRBJ1-4, with D tentatively TRBD1 (5 bases). Per the germline V gene, CDR1 is SNHLY and CDR2 is FYNNEI. V was pared by 10 bases and J by 9 bases, with 18 bases between. The CDR3 length is 13 residues.

Remarks on this clone: Within the sample, other DNA sequences also encode this same CDR3. The chain carries TRBV6-6 and TRBJ2-7, with 11 bases aligning to TRBD1. Trimming removed 5 bases from V and 3 bases from J; junction bases left unmatched: 6. The CDR3 loop spans 15 amino acids. CDR1 MNHNY and CDR2 SVGAGI come from the germline V gene (reference sequence). The CDR3 DNA sequence: TGTGCCAGCAGTGGCCCGGGACAGGGGGTCTACGAGCAGTACTTC. Translating it yields CASSGPGQGVYEQYF.

This chain uses TRBV5-1 with TRBJ2-3, with TRBD1 as a possible D gene (5 bases). The CDR3 covers 15 residues. Germline V gives CDR1 SGHRS, CDR2 YFSETQ. V was shortened by 0 bases and J by 1 base, with 9 bases between the two germline ends. In DNA, the CDR3 is TGCGCCAGCAGCTTGGGACAGCCAGGCACAGATACGCAGTATTTT. As protein: CASSLGQPGTDTQYF.

The chain uses TRBV18 and TRBJ2-7; tentatively, D is TRBD1 (6 bases). The V gene's germline CDR1 is KGHSH and CDR2 LQKENI. Trimming stripped 2 bases from V and 4 bases from J, with 6 bases between. This CDR3 spans 12 amino acids. CDR3 loop: CASSPRGYEQYV. The CDR3 DNA reads as TGTGCCAGCTCACCAAGGGGGTACGAGCAGTACGTC.

The rearrangement uses TRBV30 and TRBJ2-3, with 11 nucleotides matching TRBD2. Trimming took 4 bases from V and 6 from J; bases not matched to a gene: 12. Germline V lookup: CDR1 GTSNPN, CDR2 SVGIG (reference sequence). The CDR3 consists of 16 residues. The CDR3 spells CAWTLGGTSGPDTQYF. The CDR3 nucleotides are TGTGCCTGGACCCTTGGAGGGACTAGCGGCCCGGATACGCAGTATTTT.

The chain couples TRBV19 to TRBJ2-5; tentative D call: TRBD1 (6 bases). This CDR3 has 13 residues. The germline V and J ends were trimmed by 7 bases and 5 bases, with 14 bases remaining between them. Germline values: CDR1 LNHDA, CDR2 SQIVND (reference sequence). As DNA, the CDR3 is TGTGCCAGTAATAACAGGGCTGGCGAGACCCAGTACTTC. As protein: CASNNRAGETQYF.

As regards this clone: One end of the junction is discordant with germline, which a read error may explain. V gene TRBV4-3 combines with J gene TRBJ1-2; 7 bases match TRBD1. The germline V gene encodes CDR1 LGHNA and CDR2 YSLEER. This CDR3 comprises 14 residues. CDR3 residues: CASSEEGAPYGYTF. The DNA of the CDR3 is TGCGCCAGCAGCGAAGAGGGGGCTCCCTATGGCTACACCTTC.

In nucleotides, the CDR3 is TGCGCCAGCAGCCAAGATTTGGTACAGAGCACCGGGGAGCTGTTTTTT. Translated, it gives CASSQDLVQSTGELFF. The V and J genes are TRBV4-3 and TRBJ2-2; D is undetermined. The CDR3 consists of 16 residues. The V end was cut by 0 bases, the J end by 4 bases, with 12 bases between. Germline V gene lookup returns CDR1 LGHNA and CDR2 YSLEER.

V is TRBV29-1 and J is TRBJ1-5; D possibly corresponds to TRBD1 (6 bases). This CDR3 is 13 amino acids long. V was trimmed by 4 bases and J by 7 bases, leaving 14 bases between them. CDR1 and CDR2 from the germline V gene are SQVTM and ANQGSEA. CDR3 amino acids: CSVATGPGQPQHF. In DNA form, the CDR3 reads TGCAGCGTTGCCACAGGGCCCGGGCAGCCCCAGCATTTT.

Worth noting for this clone: Other DNA sequences in the same sample also yield this CDR3. The chain couples TRBV12-3 or TRBV12-4 to TRBJ1-5; no definite D call. The CDR3 runs to 12 residues. Trimming left V 8 bases short and J 2 bases short, with 7 bases between. The chain's CDR3 is CASGQGNQPQHF. The CDR3 DNA follows: TGTGCCAGCGGGCAGGGCAATCAGCCCCAGCATTTT.

V and J are TRBV11-3 and TRBJ2-7; D might be TRBD1 (6 bases). CDR3 length: 14 residues. The germline CDR1 and CDR2 sequences are SGHNT and YENEEA. Trimming left V 5 bases short and J 5 bases short, with 16 bases between. CDR3 amino acids: CASSTRDTPHEQYF. In nucleotides, the CDR3 is TGTGCCAGCAGCACCCGGGACACCCCTCACGAGCAGTACTTC.

The V call is TRBV28, the J call TRBJ1-5, with TRBD1 matching over 7 bases. Trimming cost V 1 base and J 4 bases; bases outside gene matches: 4. From germline, CDR1 is MDHEN and CDR2 SYDVKM. CDR3 length: 15 residues. The CDR3 nucleotides read TGTGCCAGCAGTTTATACGACAGGGATAATCAGCCCCAGCATTTT. It is translated as CASSLYDRDNQPQHF.

This clone was seen a single time. The gene calls are TRBV7-2 and TRBJ2-5, with TRBD2 as a possible D gene (5 bases). The CDR3 has 14 amino acids. Between the trimmed V and J ends, which lost 5 bases and 1 base, there was a span of 11 bases. Per the germline V gene, CDR1 is SGHTA and CDR2 is FQGNSA. The CDR3 DNA reads as TGTGCCAGCAGCCGCGGGCGGGTCCAAGAGACCCAGTACTTC. The encoded protein is CASSRGRVQETQYF.

V and J are TRBV7-2 and TRBJ2-2, with 7 bases fitting TRBD1. Germline trimming cut 4 bases from V and 4 bases from J; bases unmatched to any gene: 3. Germline V CDR1 and CDR2: SGHTA, FQGNSA. This CDR3 has 14 amino acids. The CDR3 DNA is TGTGCCAGCAGCTCAGACAGGGCCACCGGGGAGCTGTTTTTT. Translation gives CASSSDRATGELFF.

V usage is TRBV5-1 and J usage is TRBJ1-1; 10 positions match TRBD1. From germline, CDR1 is SGHRS and CDR2 YFSETQ. This CDR3 comprises 14 residues. V lost 4 bases to trimming and J lost 5 bases; unmatched junction nucleotides: 5. The CDR3: CASSRGTGATEAFF. The CDR3 DNA reads as TGCGCCAGCAGCCGAGGGACAGGGGCGACTGAAGCTTTCTTT.

The chain couples TRBV6-2 or TRBV6-3 to TRBJ1-5; D is possibly TRBD1 (6 bases). Germline V gene lookup returns CDR1 MNHEY and CDR2 SVGEGT. The CDR3 runs to 15 residues. V was clipped by 5 bases and J by 9 bases, with 20 bases between them. The CDR3 sequence: CASSLATGGRWPQHF. The CDR3 DNA reads as TGTGCCAGCAGTCTGGCGACAGGAGGCCGGTGGCCCCAGCATTTT.